This TCR beta chain appears in the sequencing data of a study of cytomegalovirus exposure and HLA in healthy donors (dated 2017 in TCRdb). About the full investigation: In an earlier analysis of some 610 of the donors, 276 Gb of sequence data and 95 million to 130 million unique TCR beta sequences from about 190 million T cells were reported. A later genetic analysis used genome-wide SNP genotypes for about 55% of the 666 donors, treating that subset as a discovery cohort. Along with the roughly 670-subject first cohort, a separate validation cohort of more than 90 different subjects was used. A later analysis re-analyzed previously published TCR beta repertoires from 600 to 850 donors and added high-resolution HLA genotyping to study TCR occurrence patterns. All discovery cohort repertoires had been generated using a single sequencing platform. The study aimed to test whether signatures of past pathogen exposure could be identified by cataloging public T cell receptors. Roughly 300 gigabases of sequencing data and approximately 85 million unique TCR sequences were included in an early release covering about 600 HLA-typed donors. Rather than using new phenotypic data, the later analysis identified candidate immune exposures from TCR beta sequences and from how often those sequences occurred across donors. To decide whether each TCR beta V gene segment behaved as functional or pseudogenic, an earlier analysis of fewer than 750 of the donors relied on high-throughput TCR beta sequencing. Among the approximately 430 genotyped donors, around 81% belonged to the genetic ancestry cluster associated with self-reported Caucasian donors. Among 300 to 500 genotyped donors of the cohort, an average of about 220,000 unique TCR beta nucleotide sequences was sequenced per donor, of which roughly 17% were non-productive. The number of donors typed differed by locus, with roughly 620-630 for A, B, C, DRB1 and DQB1, more than 500 for DQA1, nearly 610 for DPA1, and some 440 for DPB1. Class I and class II HLA loci were covered by the typing at four-digit resolution. The study profiled the T cell repertoires of under 700 subjects by immunosequencing and related them to cytomegalovirus serostatus. A handful of DR-DQ haplotypes were handled as single units for association and clustering because linkage in the cohort was strong. Donor age, sex, ethnicity and CMV serostatus were collected together with the repertoire data. High-throughput TCR immunosequencing, statistical association of individual TCRs with disease status, and machine learning were combined to predict cytomegalovirus infection status. On the study overall, not on this receptor specifically: The classifier was reported to diagnose cytomegalovirus status with high specificity and sensitivity in both the original cohort and the validation cohort. A further reported finding was that TCR beta sequences accurately predicted the HLA-A and HLA-B alleles for most subjects in the first cohort. Across donors, most TCR sequences were observed very rarely, whereas some public TCRs were present in many individuals. Three of the identified cytomegalovirus-associated TCR beta chains were confirmed in vitro to be specific for cytomegalovirus antigens. Some IMGT-functional V segments, including TRBV6-2 and TRBV6-3, could not be distinguished by the 87-base-pair reads and were therefore excluded. The earlier analysis of about 600 of the donors excluded some 16 rarely observed V segments, including chromosome 9 orphons, because counts were too low. In a later analysis, 16,951 TCR beta sequences were associated with specific HLA alleles at a false discovery rate of 0.05. A later genetic analysis reported fewer N-insertions in productive TCRs among donors in an Asian-associated ancestry cluster than the roughly 670-donor mean. The authors suggested that the approach could potentially be extended to other disease states and immunological phenotypes. V-gene and J-gene trimming of TCR beta chains was associated with a missense DCLRE1C variant in a later genetic analysis, and the association was replicated in an independent cohort. HLA typing was unavailable for some donors at each locus, so association tests used only the typed subset. In an earlier analysis of 587 of the donors, most TCR beta V segments appeared in productive rearrangements about 87% or about 30% of the time, broadly matching IMGT annotations. According to a later analysis, parvovirus B19, influenza, CMV and Epstein-Barr virus appeared linked to several top co-occurrence clusters. In a later analysis, HLA-associated TCR beta chains showed more clonal expansion and lower generation probabilities than non-associated chains that were equally common. The study gave a list of more than 150 TCR beta chains associated with cytomegalovirus. Immune exposure information for the cohort was limited to CMV serostatus. Linkage disequilibrium might explain the correlated functional status among segregating V segments, but an unknown experimental factor could not be excluded. Assigning TCR associations to individual alleles was difficult when HLA alleles, especially DR and DQ, strongly co-occurred. In a later analysis, most CMV-associated TCR beta chains were found to appear HLA-restricted, with HLA associations seemingly driven largely by CMV exposure. A later analysis found that TCR association rates varied across HLA loci, with DRB1 alleles showing the most associated TCRs and HLA-C alleles the fewest. Sequencing depth was assumed to be roughly uniform across donors in the presence/absence analyses, though that assumption may not hold. A group of highly shared sequence variants was considered likely to be a technical artifact of the sequencing pipeline. Only TCR beta chains were sequenced in this cohort, and the absence of alpha or paired-chain data limited detectable features.

Library prep was done by the immunoSEQ multiplex PCR assay. For the multiplex PCR, a mixture combining 60 forward primers for TCR Vbeta segments and 13 reverse primers for TCR Jbeta segments was used. A multiplex PCR assay on genomic DNA amplified the CDR3 region of rearranged TCR beta genes. The amplified TCR beta libraries were sequenced on the Illumina HiSeq System as 87-base-pair reads. Under the source paper's analysis protocol: A later analysis counted approximately 74 million unique TCR beta chains across the 550 to 800 repertoires, and roughly 9.9 million of these chains were shared by at least two donors. Raw reads were error-corrected and collapsed into unique sequences with a nearest-neighbor algorithm that merged closely related sequences to remove PCR and sequencing errors. V, D and J gene segments were assigned by aligning CDR3 sequences to IMGT reference sequences. For a sequence to be retained, a match of at least six nucleotides to both a V gene segment and a J gene segment was required. A rearrangement was called productive if the CDR3 had no stop codons and remained in frame with V and J, and every other rearrangement was called non-productive. CDR3 was defined according to IMGT convention as the region running from the second conserved V-encoded cysteine to the conserved J-encoded phenylalanine. The earlier analysis of some 600 of the donors excluded sequences that lacked an unambiguous match to a single V gene segment. An earlier analysis of about 590 of the donors classified V segments as functional when productive rearrangements were above 56.7% and as segregating when the standard deviation between donors was above 5%. A statistical classification framework was built for diagnosing cytomegalovirus status from the catalog of TCR beta chain sequences. V and J gene assignment, in a later analysis, came from comparing TCR nucleotide sequences with IMGT/GENE-DB human TR gene sequences. In a later analysis, CDR3 sequences and most-parsimonious VDJ recombination scenarios were assigned using the TCRdist pipeline. In a later analysis, every TCR beta chain was defined by the combination of its CDR3 amino acid sequence and its V-gene family, and reads without a unique V-gene family were dropped. A later analysis removed 600 or so highly shared, low-generation-probability nucleotide sequences to deal with suspected cross-contamination and a sequencing artifact. For each public chain, a later analysis derived a clonal expansion index from normalized ranks of inferred template counts within each repertoire. In a later analysis, generation probabilities were computed with a VDJ recombination model fitted to out-of-frame rearrangements, and the resulting probabilities were checked against IGoR. A later analysis scored TCR-TCR, TCR-HLA and TCR-CMV co-occurrence with hypergeometric tests, applying a repertoire-size bias correction to TCR pairs. To estimate false discovery rates, a later analysis permuted the HLA or CMV assignments 20 times. In a later analysis, co-occurring TCRs were grouped using DBSCAN, and TCRdist sequence similarity was added for clustering within HLA-allele-positive subsets. For co-occurrence clustering, repertoires with fewer than 30,000 or more than 120,000 public chains were excluded, along with roughly 5 repertoires with anomalous nucleotide sharing. TCRdb obtained this table from immuneACCESS and retained in-frame rearrangements with V and J assigned. These tables miss some clones; where compared with another copy, unresolved V genes account for less than half of the shortfall, and the remainder is unexplained. D and trimming were read from the DNA, whereas the V and J calls and clone size are those reported in that table. The table for this sample lists roughly 100,000 clones; around 76% of them were counted only once. The leading ten clones occupy around 8.4% of the sample.

The cohort was made up of approximately 670 healthy bone marrow donors. At the time of sampling, every cohort member was nominally healthy, though immune exposures that went unrecorded were likely present. The donor tested CMV seropositive, placing the donor among the 250 to 350 seropositive members of the cohort. Every donor gave a peripheral blood sample, and the peripheral blood mononuclear cells from that sample were used for TCR beta sequencing. The Qiagen DNeasy Blood Extraction Kit was used to extract genomic DNA from the blood cell samples. Ends trimmed: V by 4 bases, J by 5 bases; bases unmatched to a gene: 16. According to the germline V gene, CDR1 reads MRHNA and CDR2 reads SNTAGT. The CDR3 starts with the cysteine, ends with the phenylalanine, and has 17 residues. Just the 51-base CDR3 DNA is kept, in frame starting at base 1. Points on this clone: No cognate antigen has been identified for it. Per-nucleotide qualities are absent, and no much larger clonotype sits a single base away.

This clonotype originated in a man aged 35 to 55 in good health and CMV-seropositive. The sequencing input was PBMCs. Recombination joined TRBV6-4 with TRBJ2-5; 7 of the junction bases match TRBD2. The CDR3 here reads CASSGRTRSEVSETQYF. The DNA sequence reads TGTGCCAGCAGTGGGAGGACTAGGTCGGAGGTGTCGGAGACCCAGTACTTC.